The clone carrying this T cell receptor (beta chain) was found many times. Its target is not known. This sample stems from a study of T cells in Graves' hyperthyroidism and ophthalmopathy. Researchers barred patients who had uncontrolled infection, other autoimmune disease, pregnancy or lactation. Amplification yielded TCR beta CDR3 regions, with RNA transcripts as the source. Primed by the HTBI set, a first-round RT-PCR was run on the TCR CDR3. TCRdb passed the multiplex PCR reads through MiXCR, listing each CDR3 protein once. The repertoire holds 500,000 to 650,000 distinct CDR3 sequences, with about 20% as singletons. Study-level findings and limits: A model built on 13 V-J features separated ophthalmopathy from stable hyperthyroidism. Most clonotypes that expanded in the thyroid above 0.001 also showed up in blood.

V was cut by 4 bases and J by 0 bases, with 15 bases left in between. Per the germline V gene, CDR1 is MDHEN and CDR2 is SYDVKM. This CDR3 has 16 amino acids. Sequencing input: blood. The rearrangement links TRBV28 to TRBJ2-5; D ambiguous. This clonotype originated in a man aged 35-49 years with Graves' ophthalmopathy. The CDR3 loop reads CASSSSQAVYQETQYF. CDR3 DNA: TGTGCCAGCAGTTCCAGCCAAGCAGTTTACCAAGAGACCCAGTACTTC.